A single sample is the source of the 16 T cell receptor beta chains below, sequenced in a study of shared T cell receptors in the human thymus. Profiling relied on immunoSEQ multiplex PCR, and the TCRdb table lists in-frame clones only, not all of them. This table has a few hundred thousand clones, approximately 95% appearing once. The sequencing sample was made of thymocytes. The receptors derive from a human donor.

This rearrangement joins TRBV15 to TRBJ1-1; TRBD1 is a possible D gene (5 bases). CDR3 size: 13 residues. Germline V gene data show CDR1 as LNHNV and CDR2 as YYDKDF (reference sequence). The V gene lost 5 bases and the J gene lost 7 bases, with 14 bases spanning the gap. The CDR3 DNA is TGTGCCACCAGCTCCCGCCCTGGGGGTGAAGCTTTCTTT. Translation gives CATSSRPGGEAFF.

The chain employs TRBV10-2 and TRBJ1-1; D perhaps matches TRBD1 (6 bases). There are 16 residues in the CDR3. The germline V gene encodes CDR1 WSHSY and CDR2 SAAADI. Trimming took off 4 bases at V and 7 bases at J, with 22 bases between the two ends. The CDR3 protein is CASSGRAGGRLNEAFF. The CDR3 DNA reads TGCGCCAGCAGTGGACGTGCGGGGGGGCGGTTAAATGAAGCTTTCTTT.

This rearrangement joins TRBV14 to TRBJ2-7, with 7 nucleotides matching TRBD1. Trimming at V came to 1 base and at J to 4 bases, leaving 7 bases not matched to a gene. The CDR3 runs to 15 residues. CDR1 is SGHDN, CDR2 FVKESK, per germline. The CDR3 is CASSQVSQGYYEQYF. The CDR3 DNA reads as TGTGCCAGCAGCCAAGTGTCACAGGGGTATTACGAGCAGTACTTC.

V is TRBV7-3 and J is TRBJ2-1, with a weak D call TRBD1 (6 bases). The V gene lost 2 bases and the J gene lost 10 bases, with 15 bases spanning the gap. Germline values: CDR1 SGHTA, CDR2 FQGTGA. This CDR3 has 14 amino acids. This chain's CDR3 is CASSLLPGHGEQFF. Written as DNA, the CDR3 is TGTGCCAGCAGCTTACTTCCGGGACACGGGGAGCAGTTCTTC.

The chain couples TRBV2 to TRBJ2-1; D call uncertain. V lost 5 bases and J lost 10, with 12 bases in between. This CDR3 is 12 amino acids long. Germline CDR1 SNHLY, CDR2 FYNNEI. The CDR3 DNA is TGTGCCAGCAGTCACGACCACGACGAGCAGTTCTTC. It encodes CASSHDHDEQFF. The entire variable domain, with the rest obtained from reference TRBV2 and TRBJ2-1, is as follows: EPEVTQTPSHQVTQMGQEVILRCVPISNHLYFYWYRQILGQKVEFLVSFYNNEISEKSEIFDDQFSVERPDGSNFTLKIRSTKLEDSAMYFCASSHDHDEQFFGPGTRLTVL.

The chain carries TRBV2 and TRBJ2-3; D is uncertain. Trimming cost V 0 bases and J 2 bases, with 15 bases left between them. This CDR3 contains 17 residues. Germline CDR1 and CDR2: SNHLY and FYNNEI. CDR3 bases: TGTGCCAGCAGTGAAGCGCCTGTTAGCAAAATCACAGATACGCAGTATTTT. Its translation: CASSEAPVSKITDTQYF.

The V gene is TRBV15, the J gene TRBJ2-1; tentatively, D is TRBD1 (5 bases). In germline, CDR1 is LNHNV, CDR2 YYDKDF (reference sequence). The V end was cut by 3 bases, the J end by 8 bases, with 23 bases between. CDR3 length: 17 residues. CDR3 sequence reads: CATSSGITNGASDEQFF. Written as DNA, the CDR3 is TGTGCCACCAGCAGTGGGATCACGAATGGGGCTTCGGATGAGCAGTTCTTC.

The chain links TRBV28 to TRBJ1-3; D is unclear. Between the trimmed V and J ends, which lost 1 base and 0 bases, there was a span of 7 bases. The CDR3 has 15 residues. CDR1 and CDR2 from the germline V gene are MDHEN and SYDVKM. CDR3: CASSLSWVSGNTIYF. The CDR3 region has the DNA TGTGCCAGCAGTTTATCATGGGTCTCTGGAAACACCATATATTTT.

The chain has TRBV5-1 and TRBJ1-2, with 9 positions matching TRBD1. The CDR3 runs 15 residues. CDR1 and CDR2 from the germline V gene are SGHRS and YFSETQ. V shed 4 bases and J 4 bases; nucleotides not matched to a gene: 8. This chain's CDR3 is CASSLYRGHSYGYTF. CDR3 sequence (DNA): TGCGCCAGCAGCCTCTACAGGGGGCACAGCTATGGCTACACCTTC.

The V call is TRBV5-4, the J call TRBJ2-6; 8 bases match TRBD1. The germline CDR1 and CDR2 sequences are SGHNT and YYREEE (reference sequence). CDR3 length equals 16 residues. The V segment lost 4 bases and the J segment 1 base; nucleotides outside the gene matches: 4. CDR3 nucleotide sequence: TGTGCCAGCAGCCTGAACAGGGGGTCTGGGGCCAACGTCCTGACTTTC. Translation: CASSLNRGSGANVLTF.

The chain has TRBV7-2 and TRBJ2-1; 14 nucleotides line up with TRBD2. There are 17 residues in the CDR3. J gave up 8 bases and V 1 base, and 7 bases lay outside the gene matches. Germline V gives CDR1 SGHTA, CDR2 FQGNSA. The CDR3 protein is CASSLGGLAGAGDEQFF. DNA of the CDR3: TGTGCCAGCAGCTTAGGGGGACTAGCGGGAGCAGGCGATGAGCAGTTCTTC.

The V and J genes are TRBV5-6 and TRBJ2-7, with D maybe TRBD2 (5 bases). With 4 bases removed from V and 2 bases from J, the gap between germline ends came to 13 bases. The CDR3 spans 14 residues. From germline, CDR1 is SGHDT and CDR2 YYEEEE. Written as DNA, the CDR3 is TGTGCCAGCAGCATCGCTAGCTCTGCCTACGAGCAGTACTTC. Its translation: CASSIASSAYEQYF.

The chain is built from TRBV6-1 and TRBJ2-7, with D uncertain. The CDR3 contains 13 residues. V was clipped by 2 bases and J by 4 bases, with 9 bases between them. CDR1 MNHNS and CDR2 SASEGT come from the germline V gene. The CDR3 DNA sequence: TGTGCCAGCAGTGAATGGCCCCGGTACGAGCAGTACTTC. This codes for CASSEWPRYEQYF.

This chain uses TRBV2 with TRBJ2-1, with D possibly being TRBD2 (6 bases). CDR1 and CDR2 from the germline V gene are SNHLY and FYNNEI. This CDR3 is built from 19 residues. Trimming stripped 2 bases from V and 0 bases from J, with 20 bases between. In nucleotides, the CDR3 is TGTGCCAGCAGTGAATACCCACTAGCCACCAAACTCTCCTACAATGAGCAGTTCTTC. Amino acid sequence: CASSEYPLATKLSYNEQFF.

The J gene is TRBJ2-3, the V gene TRBV27; 10 nucleotides match TRBD1. Germline CDR1 and CDR2: MNHEY and SMNVEV (reference sequence). CDR3 length equals 16 residues. The ends lost 5 bases at V and 3 bases at J; junction bases unmatched: 8. The CDR3 reads CASSPRDRGGTDTQYF. The CDR3 nucleotides read TGTGCCAGCAGTCCCCGGGACAGGGGAGGGACAGATACGCAGTATTTT.

The chain employs TRBV11-2 and TRBJ2-2, with D perhaps TRBD2 (6 bases). The CDR3 loop spans 16 amino acids. In germline, CDR1 is SGHAT, CDR2 FQNNGV. Trimming removed 6 bases at V and 6 bases at J, with 20 bases between. CDR3 loop: CASSHRWRDQSGELFF. The CDR3 bases are TGTGCCAGCAGTCATCGTTGGCGGGACCAGTCCGGGGAGCTGTTTTTT.